What follows is one T cell receptor (beta chain) and its context. The antigen remains unidentified. Between the trimmed V and J ends, which lost 4 bases and 3 bases, there was a span of 16 bases. This CDR3 region has 16 residues. CDR1 is SEHNR, CDR2 FQNEAQ, per germline (reference sequence). This specimen comes from a study of post-analysis software for immune sequencing data. Study-wide results and caveats: Controls had significantly higher normalized Chao1 diversity than multiple sclerosis patients. About five TRBV segments appeared more often in patients than in controls, and TRBV5-6, TRBV5-1 and TRBV20-1 were among these.

Built from TCR beta cDNA, the libraries had unique molecular identifiers in them. Each CDR3 protein gets one entry after TCRdb re-called the PCR reads with MiXCR. The data hold 400,000 to 500,000 distinct CDR3 sequences, with more than 30% observed a single time. Sequenced material: blood. This chain connects TRBV7-9 to TRBJ2-1, with a tentative D call TRBD2 (6 bases). The TCR comes from a girl aged 2 to 10 with multiple sclerosis. The DNA of the CDR3 is TGTGCCAGCAGCTCTCCAGGAGCGGGCCACTACAATGAGCAGTTCTTC. Encoded protein: CASSSPGAGHYNEQFF.